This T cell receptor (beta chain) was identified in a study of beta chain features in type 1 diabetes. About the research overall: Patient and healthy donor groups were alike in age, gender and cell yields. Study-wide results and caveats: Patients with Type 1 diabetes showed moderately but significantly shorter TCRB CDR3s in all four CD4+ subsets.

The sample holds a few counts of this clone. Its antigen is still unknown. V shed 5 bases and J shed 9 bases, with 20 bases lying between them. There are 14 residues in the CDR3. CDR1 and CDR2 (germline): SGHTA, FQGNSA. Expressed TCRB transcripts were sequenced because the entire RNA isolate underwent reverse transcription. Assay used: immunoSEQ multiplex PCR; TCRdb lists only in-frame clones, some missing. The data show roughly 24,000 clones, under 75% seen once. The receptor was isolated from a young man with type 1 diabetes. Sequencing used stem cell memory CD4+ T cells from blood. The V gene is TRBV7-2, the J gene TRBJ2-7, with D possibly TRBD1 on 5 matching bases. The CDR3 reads CASSPSAGPGGQYF. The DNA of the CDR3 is TGTGCCAGCAGCCCCTCGGCAGGGCCCGGCGGGCAGTACTTC.